The following is a T cell receptor (beta chain) sequence with its context. Antigen: not known. Other DNA sequences in this specimen translate into the identical CDR3. Assay: immunoSEQ multiplex PCR; the TCRdb copy retains only in-frame clones and omits some. The sample comprises roughly 650,000 clones, around 97% of which are singletons, and 0.057% rests with the top ten. This sample was included in a study of shared clonotypes between healthy human individuals. On the study more broadly: Donor composition was a couple of women and a few men, aged 18 to 49.

Whole-study findings and limits: Across a handful of donors, naive CD4 shared roughly 5.2%, naive CD8 under 4%, memory CD4 2% to 2.5%, memory CD8 0.4%. Non-shared clonotypes showed lower generation probabilities than clonotypes common to all four donors.

Germline-derived CDR1 and CDR2 are SGHRS and YFSETQ. The CDR3 contains 13 residues. V was cut by 0 bases and J by 3 bases, with 7 bases left in between. Specimen: naive CD4+ T cells sorted from blood. Subset in this sample: CD45RA+ positively selected. The TCR was taken from a woman under 40 in good health. The rearrangement joins TRBV5-1 to TRBJ2-7, with D unresolved. The CDR3 region has the DNA TGCGCCAGCAGCTTGGCATCGGGCTACGAGCAGTACTTC. It codes for CASSLASGYEQYF.